This TCR beta chain was sequenced in a study of CD8 T cells in Susac syndrome. Germline V gene lookup returns CDR1 KGHSH and CDR2 LQKENI. This CDR3 comprises 15 residues. V was cut by 2 bases and J by 6 bases, with 14 bases left in between. With random hexamers, reverse transcription was performed on roughly 0.45 to 1 ug of RNA. Via MiXCR, TCRdb re-called the immunoSEQ multiplex PCR reads, giving one row per CDR3 protein. The sample contains around 200,000 distinct CDR3 sequences, roughly 94% of which appear only once. The sample taken for sequencing was CD4+ T cells from PBMCs. The receptor comes from a human donor in good health. The genes are TRBV18 and TRBJ2-1; perhaps TRBD1 as D (6 bases). CDR3 DNA sequence: TGTGCCAGCTCACCAGGGCGCAGGGGTTCCAATGAGCAGTTCTTC. It yields the protein CASSPGRRGSNEQFF.